These 28 T cell receptor beta chains came from one sample sequenced in a study of blood T cell repertoires in COVID-19. Some clones are missing from TCRdb's copy, which holds only in-frame ones; the method was immunoSEQ multiplex PCR. The sample contains some 48,000 clones, more than 70% of which appear only once. The specimen was peripheral blood. The origin of the receptors is a woman aged 60 to 75 with acute or convalescent COVID-19.

The chain is built from TRBV3-1 (or the pseudogene TRBV3-2) and TRBJ2-5; 7 bases line up with TRBD2. Germline V gene data show CDR1 as LGHDT and CDR2 as YNNKEL (reference sequence). The J segment lost 5 bases and the V segment lost 0 bases, leaving 6 bases of the junction unmatched. This CDR3 is 15 amino acids long. CDR3 in DNA: TGTGCCAGCAGCCAAGATGTCGGTAGCGGGGAGACCCAGTACTTC. This gives the protein CASSQDVGSGETQYF.

The chain recombines TRBV10-3 with TRBJ1-1, with D maybe TRBD1 (5 bases). The CDR3 is 15 residues long. From germline, CDR1 is ENHRY and CDR2 SYGVKD. V gave up 3 bases and J gave up 0 bases, with 11 bases separating them. DNA of the CDR3: TGTGCCATCAGTGACTCCACAGGCTTGAACACTGAAGCTTTCTTT. This translates into CAISDSTGLNTEAFF.

This chain connects TRBV5-1 to TRBJ2-7; 8 nucleotides match TRBD2. With 4 bases clipped from V and 3 bases from J, the junction kept 6 bases outside the gene matches. Per germline, CDR1 SGHRS and CDR2 YFSETQ. CDR3 length: 14 amino acids. In nucleotides, the CDR3 is TGCGCCAGCAGCCCAGCGGGAGAGGGCTACGAGCAGTACTTC. The encoded protein is CASSPAGEGYEQYF.

The chain uses TRBV7-9 and TRBJ1-3; the D is unclear. CDR1 SEHNR and CDR2 FQNEAQ come from the germline V gene (reference sequence). Between the trimmed V and J ends, which lost 4 bases and 2 bases, there was a span of 9 bases. The CDR3 runs 14 residues. The CDR3 sequence is CASSSRKPGNTIYF. DNA of the CDR3: TGTGCCAGCAGCTCGAGGAAACCTGGAAACACCATATATTTT.

The chain recombines TRBV7-8 with TRBJ1-2; D perhaps matches TRBD1 (5 bases). The length of the CDR3 is 14 residues. Germline V gene sequence: CDR1 SGHVS, CDR2 FQNEAQ. V gave up 5 bases and J gave up 0 bases, with 10 bases separating them. DNA of the CDR3: TGTGCCAGCAGCCCCCAGGGTACTAACTATGGCTACACCTTC. It codes for CASSPQGTNYGYTF.

The V call is TRBV6-2 or TRBV6-3, the J call TRBJ2-7; D ambiguous. Germline V CDR1 and CDR2: MNHEY, SVGEGT. Trimming shortened V by 6 bases and J by 2 bases, and 11 bases separated the two germline ends. The CDR3 has 13 residues. The chain's CDR3 is CASSPAATYEQYF. CDR3 in DNA: TGTGCCAGCAGCCCCGCAGCGACCTACGAGCAGTACTTC.

The chain recombines TRBV2 with TRBJ1-5, with TRBD1 as a possible D gene (6 bases). Germline V lookup: CDR1 SNHLY, CDR2 FYNNEI. V dropped 10 bases and J dropped 6 bases, with 13 bases sitting between them. The CDR3 covers 12 residues. This CDR3 is CAISDRPQPQHF. CDR3 in DNA: TGTGCCATTTCAGACAGGCCTCAGCCCCAGCATTTT.

This CDR3 is CASSTLTGGSGNTIYF. The CDR3 coding sequence is TGTGCCAGCAGCACGCTGACAGGGGGCTCTGGAAACACCATATATTTT. The V call is TRBV9, the J call TRBJ1-3; 9 bases fit TRBD1. CDR1 is SGDLS, CDR2 YYNGEE, per germline. The CDR3 extends over 16 amino acids. Trimming cost V 4 bases and J 0 bases; bases outside gene matches: 5.

The chain combines TRBV5-5 with TRBJ2-3, with D possibly being TRBD1 (5 bases). The CDR3 runs 14 residues. Germline V gene sequence: CDR1 SGHKS, CDR2 YYEKEE (reference sequence). V was trimmed by 4 bases and J by 1 base, leaving 10 bases between them. CDR3 DNA: TGTGCCAGCAGCACCCAGGGCCGCACAGATACGCAGTATTTT. It codes for CASSTQGRTDTQYF.

The chain uses TRBV19 and TRBJ2-3, with TRBD2 matching 7 bases. CDR1 is LNHDA, CDR2 SQIVND, per germline (reference sequence). V was clipped by 10 bases and J by 6 bases; unmatched bases: 16. There are 15 residues in the CDR3. The CDR3 is CATTWGGFNLDTQYF. The CDR3 DNA is TGTGCCACCACTTGGGGAGGGTTTAATTTGGATACGCAGTATTTT.

V gene TRBV15 combines with J gene TRBJ2-5, with 7 bases fitting TRBD2. Per the germline V gene, CDR1 is LNHNV and CDR2 is YYDKDF (reference sequence). V shed 1 base, J shed 10 bases, and the junction held 15 bases outside the gene matches. This CDR3 is built from 16 residues. The CDR3, as DNA: TGTGCCACCAGCAGAGGGGGAGGGCCCCGAGGTGTGAGCCAGTACTTC. Residues: CATSRGGGPRGVSQYF.

This rearrangement joins TRBV12-3 or TRBV12-4 to TRBJ2-5; D is unresolved. The CDR3 is 13 amino acids. V was pared by 7 bases and J by 1 base, with 10 bases between. CDR3 residues: CASKFNGQETQYF. Written as DNA, the CDR3 is TGTGCCAGCAAATTCAACGGCCAAGAGACCCAGTACTTC.

The chain uses TRBV3-1 (or the pseudogene TRBV3-2) and TRBJ1-2, with D tentatively TRBD1 (6 bases). CDR1 and CDR2 from the germline V gene are LGHDT and YNNKEL (reference sequence). Trimming left V 3 bases short and J 6 bases short, with 8 bases between. This CDR3 is 12 amino acids long. CDR3 DNA sequence: TGTGCCAGCAGCCATAGGACAGATGGCTACACCTTC. This codes for CASSHRTDGYTF.

The chain employs TRBV5-1 and TRBJ1-1, with D possibly TRBD1 on 6 matching bases. CDR1 and CDR2 from the germline V gene are SGHRS and YFSETQ. The CDR3 length is 13 residues. The V end was cut by 2 bases, the J end by 6 bases, with 11 bases between. The CDR3 loop is CASSFGGASEAFF. In DNA, the CDR3 is TGCGCCAGCAGCTTTGGGGGCGCTTCTGAAGCTTTCTTT.

V gene TRBV7-8 combines with J gene TRBJ2-1; D gene ambiguous. The CDR3 has 12 amino acids. The germline V gene encodes CDR1 SGHVS and CDR2 FQNEAQ. V was pared by 6 bases and J by 9 bases, with 12 bases between. CDR3 amino acids: CASSLPPSEQFF. The CDR3, as DNA: TGTGCCAGCAGTCTACCGCCTAGTGAGCAGTTCTTC.

The V and J genes are TRBV7-9 and TRBJ2-7; TRBD2 matches 9 bases. Germline trimming cut 5 bases from V and 5 bases from J; bases unmatched to any gene: 4. Germline lookup yields CDR1 SEHNR and CDR2 FQNEAQ (reference sequence). There are 13 residues in the CDR3. As DNA, the CDR3 is TGTGCCAGCAGCGGTAGCGGGAGCCACGAGCAGTACTTC. Amino acid sequence: CASSGSGSHEQYF.

The rearrangement joins TRBV11-2 to TRBJ2-7; D call uncertain. The CDR3 consists of 12 residues. V was clipped by 5 bases and J by 1 base, with 6 bases between them. CDR1 and CDR2 from the germline V gene are SGHAT and FQNNGV. CDR3 in amino acids: CASSQFSYEQYF. The CDR3 DNA sequence: TGTGCCAGCAGCCAGTTTTCCTACGAGCAGTACTTC.

The CDR3 spells CASSLGGEEGTEAFF. DNA of the CDR3: TGTGCCAGCAGCTTGGGGGGGGAGGAAGGCACTGAAGCTTTCTTT. V gene TRBV5-4 combines with J gene TRBJ1-1; tentatively, D is TRBD1 (5 bases). The CDR3 has 15 amino acids. Germline loops: CDR1 SGHNT, CDR2 YYREEE (reference sequence). The germline V and J ends were trimmed by 0 bases and 4 bases, with 13 bases remaining between them.

The V and J genes are TRBV9 and TRBJ1-1; 9 nucleotides agree with TRBD1. V shed 4 bases, J shed 4 bases, and the junction held 5 bases outside the gene matches. CDR3 size: 14 residues. Germline V gives CDR1 SGDLS, CDR2 YYNGEE. The CDR3 spells CASSRQGVGTEAFF. Written as DNA, the CDR3 is TGTGCCAGCAGCAGACAGGGGGTGGGCACTGAAGCTTTCTTT.

Only a few counts were recorded for this clone. This chain connects TRBV5-1 to TRBJ1-1; D remains ambiguous. Trimming left V 2 bases short and J 5 bases short, with 19 bases between. This CDR3 has 16 residues. The germline CDR1 and CDR2 sequences are SGHRS and YFSETQ. CDR3 nucleotide sequence: TGCGCCAGCAGCTTCCGGGGATCCGGGAGGGTGACTGAAGCTTTCTTT. Translating gives CASSFRGSGRVTEAFF.

V is TRBV27 and J is TRBJ2-7; D is perhaps TRBD1 (5 bases). The CDR3 totals 14 residues. Germline V lookup: CDR1 MNHEY, CDR2 SMNVEV (reference sequence). V was shortened by 3 bases and J by 3 bases, with 12 bases between the two germline ends. The CDR3 nucleotides read TGTGCCAGCAGTTTTAGTACAGGTGGCTACGAGCAGTACTTC. Amino acids: CASSFSTGGYEQYF.

A few counts support this clone. The CDR3 sequence: CASSVGEGGAGYGYTF. CDR3 nucleotides: TGTGCCAGCAGCGTAGGTGAAGGGGGCGCGGGCTATGGCTACACCTTC. The genes are TRBV9 and TRBJ1-2; 7 positions agree with TRBD1. The J segment lost 4 bases and the V segment lost 0 bases, leaving 9 bases of the junction unmatched. CDR3 size: 16 residues. Germline CDR1 and CDR2: SGDLS and YYNGEE.

V and J are TRBV10-3 and TRBJ2-2; D perhaps matches TRBD1 (6 bases). Trimming cost V 3 bases and J 1 base, with 12 bases left between them. CDR3 length: 16 residues. CDR1 is ENHRY, CDR2 SYGVKD, per germline. The CDR3 loop is CAISDGTPRNTGELFF. CDR3 bases: TGTGCCATCAGTGATGGGACACCAAGGAACACCGGGGAGCTGTTTTTT.

This chain joins TRBV5-6 and TRBJ2-1, with 13 positions matching TRBD2. The CDR3 loop spans 16 amino acids. Germline CDR1 reads SGHDT; CDR2 reads YYEEEE. Trimming at V came to 2 bases and at J to 15 bases, leaving 14 bases not matched to a gene. This chain's CDR3 is CASSLSVLAGGQSRFF. CDR3 DNA: TGTGCCAGCAGCTTAAGCGTACTAGCGGGGGGGCAATCTCGGTTCTTC.

The J gene is TRBJ1-2, the V gene TRBV11-2; unclear D gene. The CDR3 covers 15 residues. Per germline, CDR1 SGHAT and CDR2 FQNNGV. Between the trimmed V and J ends, which lost 0 bases and 1 base, there was a span of 9 bases. The DNA of the CDR3 is TGTGCCAGCAGCTTAGATTTTCCGTTTAACTATGGCTACACCTTC. It encodes CASSLDFPFNYGYTF.

This chain connects TRBV16 to TRBJ1-1; possible D gene TRBD1, 5 bases. The CDR3 is 15 residues long. Trimming stripped 0 bases from V and 1 base from J, with 9 bases between. CDR1 is KGHSY, CDR2 FQNENV, per germline. The CDR3 bases are TGTGCCAGCAGCCAATCGTGGCAGGGGAACACTGAAGCTTTCTTT. This codes for CASSQSWQGNTEAFF.

The chain combines TRBV25-1 with TRBJ2-7; D uncertain. V gave up 6 bases and J gave up 2 bases, with 5 bases separating them. The CDR3 loop spans 11 amino acids. CDR1 MGHDK and CDR2 SYGVNS come from the germline V gene. The CDR3 DNA is TGTGCCAGCAGCCTAACCTACGAGCAGTACTTC. Protein: CASSLTYEQYF.

This chain links TRBV7-8 with TRBJ2-1, with 16 bases identical to TRBD2. CDR1 SGHVS and CDR2 FQNEAQ come from the germline V gene. The V gene end was trimmed by 3 bases and the J gene end by 5 bases; junction bases not matched to a gene: 7. This CDR3 region has 18 residues. This CDR3 reads CASSLGLAGGLLNNEQFF. The CDR3 DNA reads as TGTGCCAGCAGCTTGGGACTAGCGGGGGGGTTGTTGAACAATGAGCAGTTCTTC.